Listed below are T cell receptor beta chains from one sample, sequenced in a study of shared clonotypes between healthy human individuals. Generated by immunoSEQ multiplex PCR, the TCRdb table keeps only in-frame clones and is missing some. The sample has roughly 490,000 clones; 76% are singletons. Source material: PBMCs. The origin of the receptors is a woman between 40 and 55 years old in good health. Some clones in this sample may be carry-over from other donors' samples. Both conserved end residues are part of each CDR3. A D gene is named only where the DNA matches it firmly. Clone size is stated in some rows and not others, as once, few, many or a class when expanded.

v_gene: TRBV18
d_gene: TRBD1
abundance: .
j_gene: TRBJ2-2
CDR3nt: TGTGCCAGCTCAAGTTGGGACAGTAACACCGGGGAGCTGTTTTTT
CDR3aa: CASSSWDSNTGELFF

v_gene: TRBV4-2
d_gene: .
abundance: .
j_gene: TRBJ2-2
CDR3nt: TGTGCCAGCAGCCAAGATGCCCGAAAGGACACCGGGGAGCTGTTTTTT
CDR3aa: CASSQDARKDTGELFF

v_gene: TRBV11-2
d_gene: .
abundance: .
j_gene: TRBJ2-3
CDR3nt: TGTGCCAGCAGCTCAAATTCTGGGACAGATACGCAGTATTTT
CDR3aa: CASSSNSGTDTQYF

v_gene: TRBV7-9
d_gene: TRBD1
abundance: .
j_gene: TRBJ1-1
CDR3nt: TGTGCCAGCAGCTCGGGACAGTTGGGGACTGAAGCTTTCTTT
CDR3aa: CASSSGQLGTEAFF

v_gene: TRBV28
d_gene: TRBD2
abundance: .
j_gene: TRBJ2-3
CDR3nt: TGTGCCAGCAGTAACGGACTAGCGGGAGCCCTCACAGATACGCAGTATTTT
CDR3aa: CASSNGLAGALTDTQYF

v_gene: TRBV7-2
d_gene: .
abundance: .
j_gene: TRBJ2-7
CDR3nt: TGTGCCAGCAGCACACGTAAAGGTGGCTACGAGCAGTACTTC
CDR3aa: CASSTRKGGYEQYF

v_gene: TRBV7-3
d_gene: .
abundance: once
j_gene: TRBJ2-1
CDR3nt: TGTGCCAGCAGCTTGGGGCCGGAAAGGGATAATGAGCAGTTCTTC
CDR3aa: CASSLGPERDNEQFF

v_gene: TRBV18
d_gene: .
abundance: .
j_gene: TRBJ2-3
CDR3nt: TGTGCCAGCTCACCCCCCGGAAGAGTCAGTATAGGGTATTTT
CDR3aa: CASSPPGRVSIGYF

v_gene: TRBV30
d_gene: .
abundance: once
j_gene: TRBJ2-7
CDR3nt: TGTGCCTGGAGTGTCAGAGGGGACGAGCAGTACTTC
CDR3aa: CAWSVRGDEQYF

v_gene: TRBV19
d_gene: TRBD1
abundance: .
j_gene: TRBJ2-5
CDR3nt: TGTGCCAGTAGTATCTCCCCTGCAGGGGGAGAGACCCAGTACTTC
CDR3aa: CASSISPAGGETQYF

v_gene: TRBV10-3
d_gene: .
abundance: .
j_gene: TRBJ2-1
CDR3nt: TGTGCCACCACGGGAGATAAGGCGCACAATGAGCAGTTCTTC
CDR3aa: CATTGDKAHNEQFF

v_gene: TRBV5-1
d_gene: TRBD2
abundance: once
j_gene: TRBJ2-1
CDR3nt: TGCGCCAGCCGGGTAGGGAGGGTGTCGGGTGAGCAGTTCTTC
CDR3aa: CASRVGRVSGEQFF

v_gene: TRBV5-1
d_gene: TRBD2
abundance: .
j_gene: TRBJ2-1
CDR3nt: TGCGCCAGCAGCTTGCTGCTAGCGGGGGCTCCTGAGCAGTTCTTC
CDR3aa: CASSLLLAGAPEQFF

v_gene: TRBV28
d_gene: .
abundance: .
j_gene: TRBJ2-1
CDR3nt: TGTGCCAGCAGTCCCGGGGGAAGGGGCTCCTACAATGAGCAGTTCTTC
CDR3aa: CASSPGGRGSYNEQFF

v_gene: TRBV30
d_gene: .
abundance: .
j_gene: TRBJ2-3
CDR3nt: TGTGCCTGGGAATTAGTGGGAGAAGATACGCAGTATTTT
CDR3aa: CAWELVGEDTQYF

v_gene: TRBV18
d_gene: .
abundance: .
j_gene: TRBJ1-1
CDR3nt: TGTGCCAGCTCACCTACAGGGAACACTGAAGCTTTCTTT
CDR3aa: CASSPTGNTEAFF

v_gene: TRBV5-1
d_gene: TRBD1
abundance: .
j_gene: TRBJ1-1
CDR3nt: TGCGCCAGCAGCTTTTACAGGGGCCCGAACACTGAAGCTTTCTTT
CDR3aa: CASSFYRGPNTEAFF

v_gene: TRBV5-1
d_gene: .
abundance: .
j_gene: TRBJ1-1
CDR3nt: TGCGCCAGCAGCCGATTGGGGTCAGGGGACAACACTGAAGCTTTCTTT
CDR3aa: CASSRLGSGDNTEAFF

v_gene: TRBV5-4
d_gene: .
abundance: .
j_gene: TRBJ2-3
CDR3nt: TGTGCCAGCAGCTCAGACTACTACACAGATACGCAGTATTTT
CDR3aa: CASSSDYYTDTQYF

v_gene: TRBV11-1
d_gene: TRBD1
abundance: .
j_gene: TRBJ2-2
CDR3nt: TGTGCCAGCAGCCCCGGGACAGGGACTACCGGGGAGCTGTTTTTT
CDR3aa: CASSPGTGTTGELFF

v_gene: TRBV27
d_gene: TRBD1
abundance: .
j_gene: TRBJ2-7
CDR3nt: TGTGCCAGCAGTGCCCCCCGGGACAGGTTCGTCTACGAGCAGTACTTC
CDR3aa: CASSAPRDRFVYEQYF

v_gene: TRBV6-1
d_gene: .
abundance: .
j_gene: TRBJ1-1
CDR3nt: TGTGCCAGCAGTGTGGTTGAGGGAATGAACACTGAAGCTTTCTTT
CDR3aa: CASSVVEGMNTEAFF

v_gene: TRBV15
d_gene: TRBD1
abundance: many
j_gene: TRBJ1-1
CDR3nt: TGTGCCACCAGCAGAGAAGGGGACAGTGAAGCTTTCTTT
CDR3aa: CATSREGDSEAFF

v_gene: TRBV5-1
d_gene: .
abundance: .
j_gene: TRBJ1-2
CDR3nt: TGCGCCAGCAGCTTGGAGGGGGGCGCCGACTATGGCTACACCTTC
CDR3aa: CASSLEGGADYGYTF

v_gene: TRBV5-1
d_gene: TRBD1
abundance: many
j_gene: TRBJ2-7
CDR3nt: TGCGCCAGCAGCGGGGGGACAGGGCAGGTCTACGAGCAGTACTTC
CDR3aa: CASSGGTGQVYEQYF

v_gene: TRBV29-1
d_gene: .
abundance: .
j_gene: TRBJ1-4
CDR3nt: TGCAGCGTTGAAGGAGGTGAAAAACTGTTTTTT
CDR3aa: CSVEGGEKLFF

v_gene: TRBV10-3
d_gene: .
abundance: .
j_gene: TRBJ2-6
CDR3nt: TGTGCCATCAGTGGACCCAGCTCTGGGGCCAACGTCCTGACTTTC
CDR3aa: CAISGPSSGANVLTF

v_gene: TRBV4-3
d_gene: TRBD2
abundance: .
j_gene: TRBJ2-1
CDR3nt: TGCGCCAGCAGTTACGGGGCGGGAGTGAAGAACAATGAGCAGTTCTTC
CDR3aa: CASSYGAGVKNNEQFF

v_gene: TRBV2
d_gene: TRBD2
abundance: .
j_gene: TRBJ2-1
CDR3nt: TGTGCCAGCAGTGGCGGGACTAGCGGAGGGGGCACCTACAATGAGCAGTTCTTC
CDR3aa: CASSGGTSGGGTYNEQFF

v_gene: TRBV4-1
d_gene: .
abundance: .
j_gene: TRBJ2-1
CDR3nt: TGCGCCAGCAGCCAAGGTCTGATAGCGACCAGCTCCTACAATGAGCAGTTCTTC
CDR3aa: CASSQGLIATSSYNEQFF

v_gene: TRBV5-4
d_gene: TRBD2
abundance: few
j_gene: TRBJ2-3
CDR3nt: TGTGCCAGCAGCTTGGGGGGCGGGAGAGCAGATACGCAGTATTTT
CDR3aa: CASSLGGGRADTQYF

v_gene: TRBV5-1
d_gene: .
abundance: .
j_gene: TRBJ2-7
CDR3nt: TGCGCCAGCAGCTTGGGGGCCGGGGAGACCTACGAGCAGTACTTC
CDR3aa: CASSLGAGETYEQYF

v_gene: TRBV4-1
d_gene: TRBD2
abundance: .
j_gene: TRBJ2-1
CDR3nt: TGCGCCAGCAGCCAATTGTTAGCGGGAGTAGGTAATGAGCAGTTCTTC
CDR3aa: CASSQLLAGVGNEQFF

v_gene: TRBV4-2
d_gene: .
abundance: .
j_gene: TRBJ1-1
CDR3nt: TGTGCCAGCATCACCTTGAACACTGAAGCTTTCTTT
CDR3aa: CASITLNTEAFF

v_gene: TRBV2
d_gene: .
abundance: .
j_gene: TRBJ1-3
CDR3nt: TGTGCCAGCAGAGCCCAGGGTCTCGGAAACACCATATATTTT
CDR3aa: CASRAQGLGNTIYF

v_gene: TRBV28
d_gene: .
abundance: .
j_gene: TRBJ1-4
CDR3nt: TGTGCCAGCACACCCGCGTGGGGAGAAAAACTGTTTTTT
CDR3aa: CASTPAWGEKLFF

v_gene: TRBV5-1
d_gene: .
abundance: .
j_gene: TRBJ1-5
CDR3nt: TGCGCCAGCAGCCTGACCGGTCACAATCAGCCCCAGCATTTT
CDR3aa: CASSLTGHNQPQHF

v_gene: TRBV4-1
d_gene: .
abundance: many
j_gene: TRBJ2-7
CDR3nt: TGCGCCAGCAGCCAAGCCCCACCGGGGGCGGGAGCGGGACTATACGAGCAGTACTTC
CDR3aa: CASSQAPPGAGAGLYEQYF

v_gene: TRBV5-1
d_gene: TRBD2
abundance: .
j_gene: TRBJ2-7
CDR3nt: TGCGCCAGCAGCTTGGGCGGGACTAGCGGGAGTCTGGGCCTCACCTACGAGCAGTACTTC
CDR3aa: CASSLGGTSGSLGLTYEQYF

v_gene: TRBV7-2
d_gene: .
abundance: once
j_gene: TRBJ1-3
CDR3nt: TGTGCCAGCAGCTTACGGGGGGGCTCTGGAAACACCATATATTTT
CDR3aa: CASSLRGGSGNTIYF

v_gene: TRBV10-3
d_gene: TRBD1
abundance: .
j_gene: TRBJ2-3
CDR3nt: TGTGCCATCGAGCACGGACAGGGGAGCACAGATACGCAGTATTTT
CDR3aa: CAIEHGQGSTDTQYF

v_gene: TRBV4-1
d_gene: .
abundance: .
j_gene: TRBJ2-7
CDR3nt: TGCGCCAGCAGCCCGAACAGCTACGAGCAGTACTTC
CDR3aa: CASSPNSYEQYF

v_gene: TRBV19
d_gene: .
abundance: .
j_gene: TRBJ1-2
CDR3nt: TGTGCCAGTAAGGTGTTAACCGGTCCTCTTCTCTTC
CDR3aa: CASKVLTGPLLF

v_gene: TRBV5-5
d_gene: .
abundance: .
j_gene: TRBJ2-2
CDR3nt: TGTGCCAGCTGGCGGGCAGGGCAGAACACCGGGGAGCTGTTTTTT
CDR3aa: CASWRAGQNTGELFF

v_gene: TRBV28
d_gene: TRBD1
abundance: many
j_gene: TRBJ2-1
CDR3nt: TGTGCCAGCAGAGGGACAGGTTACAATGAGCAGTTCTTC
CDR3aa: CASRGTGYNEQFF

v_gene: TRBV19
d_gene: .
abundance: .
j_gene: TRBJ2-6
CDR3nt: TGTGCCAGTAGTATAGCACAGGGATCTGGGGCCAACGTCCTGACTTTC
CDR3aa: CASSIAQGSGANVLTF

v_gene: TRBV7-9
d_gene: TRBD2
abundance: .
j_gene: TRBJ2-1
CDR3nt: TGTGCCAGCAGCCCCGGGACTAGCGGAGGGGGTACCTACAATGAGCAGTTCTTC
CDR3aa: CASSPGTSGGGTYNEQFF

v_gene: TRBV5-1
d_gene: .
abundance: .
j_gene: TRBJ1-4
CDR3nt: TGCGCCAGCAGCTTAATGGAATCAACTAATGAAAAACTGTTTTTT
CDR3aa: CASSLMESTNEKLFF

v_gene: TRBV5-1
d_gene: .
abundance: many
j_gene: TRBJ2-5
CDR3nt: TGCGCCAGCAGCTCGGGGGCCCAGGCCCTCCAAGAGACCCAGTACTTC
CDR3aa: CASSSGAQALQETQYF